The rows below give T cell receptor beta chains drawn from one sample of a study of a mutant IDH1 vaccine in newly diagnosed glioma. Antigens of these TCRs are unknown. TCRdb's table, derived via immunoSEQ multiplex PCR, lists solely in-frame clones and lacks some. Among over 30,000 clones listed, roughly 89% were seen once. The input for sequencing was PBMCs, taken from a glioma patient whose treatment included an IDH1 peptide vaccine. Every receptor here comes from a woman aged 25 to 39 with glioma. Each CDR3 is given with its conserved first and last residue. The order of the fields is D gene, V gene, clone size, J gene, CDR3 protein, CDR3 DNA. D genes are given only for firm matches. Where a row states a size, it is once, few, many or the class of an expanded clone; other rows omit it.

D gene: NA; V gene: TRBV6-6; clone size: NA; J gene: TRBJ2-3; CDR3 protein: CASGAIGRRTDTQYF; CDR3 DNA: TGTGCCAGTGGAGCAATTGGCAGGCGCACAGATACGCAGTATTTT
D gene: NA; V gene: TRBV4-1; clone size: NA; J gene: TRBJ1-1; CDR3 protein: CASSHPEKNTEAFF; CDR3 DNA: TGCGCCAGCAGCCATCCCGAGAAGAACACTGAAGCTTTCTTT
D gene: NA; V gene: TRBV6-1; clone size: NA; J gene: TRBJ2-1; CDR3 protein: CASLGAWPGNEQFF; CDR3 DNA: TGTGCCAGCTTGGGCGCATGGCCGGGGAATGAGCAGTTCTTC
D gene: NA; V gene: TRBV6-5; clone size: NA; J gene: TRBJ1-2; CDR3 protein: CASSWDEKQDGYTF; CDR3 DNA: TGTGCCAGCAGTTGGGATGAAAAACAGGATGGCTACACCTTC
D gene: NA; V gene: TRBV5-4; clone size: few; J gene: TRBJ2-7; CDR3 protein: CASREAGNYEQYF; CDR3 DNA: TGTGCCAGCAGGGAGGCAGGGAACTACGAGCAGTACTTC
D gene: TRBD1; V gene: TRBV29-1; clone size: NA; J gene: TRBJ1-1; CDR3 protein: CSVTTGHSLAFF; CDR3 DNA: TGCAGCGTTACGACAGGGCACAGTCTAGCTTTCTTT
D gene: NA; V gene: TRBV6-6; clone size: NA; J gene: TRBJ2-7; CDR3 protein: CASSYSTHSYEQYF; CDR3 DNA: TGTGCCAGCAGTTACTCGACGCACTCCTACGAGCAGTACTTC
D gene: TRBD1; V gene: TRBV5-1; clone size: NA; J gene: TRBJ1-1; CDR3 protein: CASSPGTGRNTEAFF; CDR3 DNA: TGCGCCAGCAGCCCCGGGACAGGCAGGAATACTGAAGCTTTCTTT
D gene: NA; V gene: TRBV5-5; clone size: NA; J gene: TRBJ1-5; CDR3 protein: CASSLWGGEAEPQHF; CDR3 DNA: TGTGCCAGCAGCTTGTGGGGGGGGGAAGCAGAGCCCCAGCATTTT
D gene: NA; V gene: TRBV5-6; clone size: NA; J gene: TRBJ2-7; CDR3 protein: CASSLGSAGREQYF; CDR3 DNA: TGTGCCAGCAGCTTGGGGTCCGCGGGTCGCGAGCAGTACTTC
D gene: TRBD1; V gene: TRBV6-1; clone size: NA; J gene: TRBJ2-3; CDR3 protein: CASTVGTGRTDTQYF; CDR3 DNA: TGTGCCAGCACCGTCGGGACAGGGCGCACAGATACGCAGTATTTT
D gene: NA; V gene: TRBV5-4; clone size: medium-sized; J gene: TRBJ2-5; CDR3 protein: CASSTDQETQYF; CDR3 DNA: TGTGCCAGCAGCACGGACCAAGAGACCCAGTACTTC
D gene: NA; V gene: TRBV5-4; clone size: once; J gene: TRBJ1-5; CDR3 protein: CASSLLVDQPQHF; CDR3 DNA: TGTGCCAGCAGCTTACTTGTGGATCAGCCCCAGCATTTT
D gene: TRBD1; V gene: TRBV5-5; clone size: NA; J gene: TRBJ2-3; CDR3 protein: CASSLGRTGGTDTQYF; CDR3 DNA: TGTGCCAGCAGCTTGGGCCGAACAGGGGGCACAGATACGCAGTATTTT
D gene: NA; V gene: TRBV6-6; clone size: NA; J gene: TRBJ1-6; CDR3 protein: CASRGESPLHF; CDR3 DNA: TGTGCCAGCAGAGGGGAATCACCCCTCCACTTT
D gene: NA; V gene: TRBV4-1; clone size: NA; J gene: TRBJ1-1; CDR3 protein: CASSRTGQRRGTEAFF; CDR3 DNA: TGCGCCAGCAGCCGGACCGGACAGAGGAGGGGCACTGAAGCTTTCTTT
D gene: NA; V gene: TRBV5-1; clone size: NA; J gene: TRBJ2-7; CDR3 protein: CASSGQGSGEQYF; CDR3 DNA: TGCGCCAGCAGCGGGCAGGGGAGTGGCGAGCAGTACTTC
D gene: NA; V gene: TRBV10-3; clone size: NA; J gene: TRBJ2-3; CDR3 protein: CAISDRVPDTQYF; CDR3 DNA: TGTGCCATCAGTGACAGGGTTCCAGATACGCAGTATTTT
D gene: NA; V gene: TRBV5-5; clone size: NA; J gene: TRBJ1-4; CDR3 protein: CASSLQGLREKLFF; CDR3 DNA: TGTGCCAGCAGCCTGCAGGGTCTCCGTGAAAAACTGTTTTTT
D gene: TRBD1; V gene: TRBV5-1; clone size: medium-sized; J gene: TRBJ1-2; CDR3 protein: CASSYGQGGGYTF; CDR3 DNA: TGCGCCAGCAGCTACGGACAGGGTGGCGGCTACACCTTC
D gene: NA; V gene: TRBV2; clone size: NA; J gene: TRBJ1-2; CDR3 protein: CASSDSYGYTF; CDR3 DNA: TGTGCCAGCAGTGACTCCTATGGCTACACCTTC
D gene: NA; V gene: TRBV5-1; clone size: NA; J gene: TRBJ1-2; CDR3 protein: CASREGSYGYTF; CDR3 DNA: TGCGCCAGCAGGGAAGGTAGCTATGGCTACACCTTC
D gene: NA; V gene: TRBV5-1; clone size: NA; J gene: TRBJ2-1; CDR3 protein: CASSYPEGWGDEQFF; CDR3 DNA: TGCGCCAGCAGCTACCCCGAGGGTTGGGGCGATGAGCAGTTCTTC
D gene: TRBD1; V gene: TRBV27; clone size: NA; J gene: TRBJ2-6; CDR3 protein: CASSQGQGWRANVLTF; CDR3 DNA: TGTGCCAGCAGTCAAGGACAGGGGTGGAGGGCCAACGTCCTGACTTTC
D gene: NA; V gene: TRBV14; clone size: NA; J gene: TRBJ2-5; CDR3 protein: CASSPRAGLKGGSETQYF; CDR3 DNA: TGTGCCAGCAGCCCCCGTGCTGGACTTAAGGGCGGGTCAGAGACCCAGTACTTC
D gene: NA; V gene: TRBV13; clone size: NA; J gene: TRBJ2-1; CDR3 protein: CASSLDREGDNEQFF; CDR3 DNA: TGTGCCAGCAGCCTTGACAGGGAGGGGGACAATGAGCAGTTCTTC
D gene: NA; V gene: TRBV6-7; clone size: NA; J gene: TRBJ2-6; CDR3 protein: CASPSGANVLTF; CDR3 DNA: TGTGCCTCCCCCAGTGGGGCCAACGTCCTGACTTTC
D gene: NA; V gene: TRBV5-1; clone size: NA; J gene: TRBJ2-2; CDR3 protein: CASSLEWGDNTGELFF; CDR3 DNA: TGCGCCAGCAGCTTGGAATGGGGGGACAACACCGGGGAGCTGTTTTTT
D gene: TRBD1; V gene: TRBV4-2; clone size: few; J gene: TRBJ1-1; CDR3 protein: CASSQSTGANTEAFF; CDR3 DNA: TGTGCCAGCAGCCAGTCTACAGGGGCGAACACTGAAGCTTTCTTT
D gene: NA; V gene: TRBV14; clone size: once; J gene: TRBJ2-7; CDR3 protein: CASSHRARDPFGRGQYF; CDR3 DNA: TGTGCCAGCAGCCACAGGGCTAGGGACCCCTTCGGTAGGGGACAGTACTTC
D gene: NA; V gene: TRBV29-1; clone size: NA; J gene: TRBJ1-1; CDR3 protein: CSVEELGHGGAFF; CDR3 DNA: TGCAGCGTTGAAGAGTTGGGACATGGGGGAGCTTTCTTT
D gene: NA; V gene: TRBV5-6; clone size: once; J gene: TRBJ1-6; CDR3 protein: CASSLSSRTSLFSPLHF; CDR3 DNA: TGTGCCAGCAGCTTAAGTTCCCGGACCTCCCTGTTTTCACCCCTCCACTTT
D gene: NA; V gene: TRBV7-2; clone size: NA; J gene: TRBJ1-1; CDR3 protein: CASSGGTRQVAFF; CDR3 DNA: TGTGCCAGCAGCGGCGGGACACGGCAGGTAGCTTTCTTT
D gene: NA; V gene: TRBV7-8; clone size: NA; J gene: TRBJ1-1; CDR3 protein: CASSYRDGTEAFF; CDR3 DNA: TGTGCCAGCAGCTACAGGGATGGAACTGAAGCTTTCTTT
D gene: TRBD2; V gene: TRBV25-1; clone size: NA; J gene: TRBJ2-1; CDR3 protein: CASGRRGDPYNEQFF; CDR3 DNA: TGTGCCAGCGGGCGGCGGGGGGATCCCTACAATGAGCAGTTCTTC
D gene: TRBD2; V gene: TRBV4-1; clone size: NA; J gene: TRBJ2-3; CDR3 protein: CASSRVGLAGSTDTQYF; CDR3 DNA: TGCGCCAGCAGCCGCGTAGGACTAGCGGGGAGCACAGATACGCAGTATTTT
D gene: NA; V gene: TRBV30; clone size: few; J gene: TRBJ1-1; CDR3 protein: CAWRHPNTEAFF; CDR3 DNA: TGTGCCTGGAGGCACCCGAACACTGAAGCTTTCTTT
D gene: NA; V gene: TRBV7-2; clone size: once; J gene: TRBJ1-5; CDR3 protein: CASSLPLEQGIFRQPQHF; CDR3 DNA: TGTGCCAGCAGCTTACCCCTGGAGCAGGGAATTTTTCGCCAGCCCCAGCATTTT
D gene: NA; V gene: TRBV6-1; clone size: NA; J gene: TRBJ1-5; CDR3 protein: CASSRTDSNQPQHF; CDR3 DNA: TGTGCCAGCAGTCGGACAGATAGCAATCAGCCCCAGCATTTT
D gene: NA; V gene: TRBV19; clone size: NA; J gene: TRBJ1-3; CDR3 protein: CASSIQAGDTIYF; CDR3 DNA: TGTGCCAGTAGTATTCAGGCGGGAGACACCATATATTTT
D gene: TRBD2; V gene: TRBV13; clone size: NA; J gene: TRBJ2-6; CDR3 protein: CASSTRLALSGANVLTF; CDR3 DNA: TGTGCCAGCAGCACCCGACTAGCTCTATCTGGGGCCAACGTCCTGACTTTC
D gene: NA; V gene: TRBV7-2; clone size: NA; J gene: TRBJ1-1; CDR3 protein: CASSLVRGGMNTEAFF; CDR3 DNA: TGTGCCAGCAGCTTAGTAAGGGGGGGAATGAACACTGAAGCTTTCTTT
D gene: NA; V gene: TRBV4-1; clone size: NA; J gene: TRBJ1-4; CDR3 protein: CASSGLGTGTEKLFF; CDR3 DNA: TGCGCCAGCAGCGGCCTGGGGACGGGGACTGAAAAACTGTTTTTT
D gene: NA; V gene: TRBV5-1; clone size: NA; J gene: TRBJ1-5; CDR3 protein: CASSLASNQPQHF; CDR3 DNA: TGCGCCAGCAGCTTGGCTAGCAATCAGCCCCAGCATTTT
D gene: NA; V gene: TRBV4-1; clone size: few; J gene: TRBJ1-5; CDR3 protein: CASSFGSNQPQHF; CDR3 DNA: TGCGCCAGCAGCTTCGGGTCTAATCAGCCCCAGCATTTT